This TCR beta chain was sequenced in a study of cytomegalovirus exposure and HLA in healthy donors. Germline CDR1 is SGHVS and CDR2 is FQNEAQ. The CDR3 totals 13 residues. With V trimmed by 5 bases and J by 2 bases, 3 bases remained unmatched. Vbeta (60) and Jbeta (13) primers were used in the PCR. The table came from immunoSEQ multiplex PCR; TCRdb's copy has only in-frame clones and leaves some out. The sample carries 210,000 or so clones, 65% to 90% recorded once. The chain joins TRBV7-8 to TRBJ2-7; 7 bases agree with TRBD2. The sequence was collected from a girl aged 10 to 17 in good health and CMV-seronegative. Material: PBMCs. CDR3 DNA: TGTGCCAGCAGCGGGGGACTAACCTACGAGCAGTACTTC. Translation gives CASSGGLTYEQYF.